The 20 T cell receptor beta chains presented below share a single source sample, sequenced in a study of shared T cell receptors in the human thymus. The data were produced by immunoSEQ multiplex PCR, yet TCRdb's version contains in-frame clones alone and is incomplete. The data hold roughly 660,000 clones, with 70% to 90% observed a single time. A further study also used this sample, focusing on human thymus T cells.

The sequencing sample was made of thymocytes. All receptors come from a boy in the first two years of life with a congenital heart defect.

The V gene is TRBV5-6, the J gene TRBJ2-3, with D hard to call. Germline V gene data show CDR1 as SGHDT and CDR2 as YYEEEE. The CDR3 is made up of 14 amino acids. The V and J ends lost 6 bases and 0 bases respectively, with 11 bases between them. CDR3 bases: TGTGCCAGCAAAGCCCCAGGCAGCACAGATACGCAGTATTTT. It specifies CASKAPGSTDTQYF.

The chain employs TRBV7-2 and TRBJ2-3, with 9 bases aligning to TRBD1. This CDR3 is 14 amino acids long. CDR1 and CDR2 from the germline V gene are SGHTA and FQGNSA. The junction had 3 bases not matched to a gene; V was cut back by 5 bases and J by 3 bases. The CDR3: CASSPDRGTDTQYF. The CDR3 region has the DNA TGTGCCAGCAGCCCGGACAGGGGAACAGATACGCAGTATTTT.

The rearrangement links TRBV7-2 to TRBJ2-3; 16 nucleotides line up with TRBD2. V trimming: 4 bases; J trimming: 4 bases; junction bases outside the gene matches: 2. CDR1 is SGHTA, CDR2 FQGNSA, per germline. The CDR3 runs 16 residues. CDR3 residues: CASSSGLAGGPDTQYF. The CDR3 region has the DNA TGTGCCAGCAGCTCGGGACTAGCGGGAGGGCCAGATACGCAGTATTTT.

J is TRBJ2-1 and V is TRBV11-2, with 10 bases aligning to TRBD2. The germline V gene has CDR1 SGHAT and CDR2 FQNNGV. The CDR3 is made up of 16 amino acids. V shed 1 base and J 9 bases; nucleotides not matched to a gene: 9. CDR3 sequence reads: CASSLVASGSAGEQFF. CDR3 DNA: TGTGCCAGCAGCTTAGTGGCTAGCGGGAGCGCTGGTGAGCAGTTCTTC. Full variable domain (outside the CDR3, taken from reference TRBV11-2 and TRBJ2-1): EAGVAQSPRYKIIEKRQSVAFWCNPISGHATLYWYQQILGQGPKLLIQFQNNGVVDDSQLPKDRFSAERLKGVDSTLKIQPAKLEDSAVYLCASSLVASGSAGEQFFGPGTRLTVL.

This clone has just a few counts. V and J are TRBV19 and TRBJ1-2, with D possibly being TRBD1 (5 bases). Trimming cost V 1 base and J 7 bases, with 10 bases left between them. The germline V gene encodes CDR1 LNHDA and CDR2 SQIVND (reference sequence). This CDR3 has 13 amino acids. The CDR3 reads CASSIGRVCGYTF. CDR3 in DNA: TGTGCCAGTAGTATAGGCAGGGTATGTGGCTACACCTTC.

This clone was picked up one time. This chain connects TRBV14 to TRBJ2-7, with 7 bases fitting TRBD2. This CDR3 is 16 amino acids long. With V trimmed by 2 bases and J by 2 bases, 9 bases remained unmatched. Germline CDR1 SGHDN, CDR2 FVKESK. CDR3 amino acids: CASSQSVRGGTYEQYF. CDR3 DNA sequence: TGTGCCAGCAGCCAATCCGTCCGGGGAGGGACCTACGAGCAGTACTTC.

This clone was recorded a few times. The chain carries TRBV29-1 and TRBJ2-7; 9 bases are shared with TRBD2. Trimming at V came to 1 base and at J to 5 bases, leaving 15 bases not matched to a gene. Germline CDR1 reads SQVTM; CDR2 reads ANQGSEA. The CDR3 sequence is 17 residues long. As DNA, the CDR3 is TGCAGCGTTGAAGGGGGGGTGACTAGCGGAGCCGGGGACGAGCAGTACTTC. Translated, it gives CSVEGGVTSGAGDEQYF.

Here the CDR3 DNA reads TGTGCCAGTAGTATTCGGCTCCCACTAGCGGGAGCTAAGGAAGAGACCCAGTACTTC. Amino acid sequence: CASSIRLPLAGAKEETQYF. This chain connects TRBV19 to TRBJ2-5; TRBD2 matches 11 bases. The CDR3 sequence is 19 residues long. Unmatched junction bases numbered 15, after V lost 3 bases and J lost 3 bases. The germline gives CDR1 LNHDA, CDR2 SQIVND (reference sequence).

This clone was seen only a few times. J is TRBJ2-7 and V is TRBV19; TRBD1 aligns across 9 bases. Unmatched junction bases numbered 9, after V lost 7 bases and J lost 5 bases. This CDR3 contains 14 residues. CDR1 is LNHDA, CDR2 SQIVND, per germline (reference sequence). Here the CDR3 reads CASTPGQGPHEQYF. CDR3 nucleotides: TGTGCCAGTACCCCGGGACAGGGTCCTCACGAGCAGTACTTC.

J is TRBJ1-3 and V is TRBV5-1; 7 nucleotides match TRBD1. Germline loops: CDR1 SGHRS, CDR2 YFSETQ. This CDR3 has 19 residues. Trimming at V came to 0 bases and at J to 1 base, leaving 13 bases not matched to a gene. DNA of the CDR3: TGCGCCAGCAGCTTGGTAGGTCCGACAGGGTTAGGATCTGGAAACACCATATATTTT. Encoded protein: CASSLVGPTGLGSGNTIYF.

The V and J genes are TRBV2 and TRBJ2-1; D gene ambiguous. Germline V gene lookup returns CDR1 SNHLY and CDR2 FYNNEI. The CDR3 has 13 amino acids. V was pared by 8 bases and J by 2 bases, with 10 bases between. The CDR3, as DNA: TGTGCCAGCTGGGTGGGCACCTACAATGAGCAGTTCTTC. Amino acid sequence: CASWVGTYNEQFF.

The chain uses TRBV10-3 and TRBJ1-1; a weak D match, TRBD1 (6 bases). Trimming cost V 2 bases and J 5 bases, with 21 bases left between them. This CDR3 comprises 17 residues. Germline V gene lookup returns CDR1 ENHRY and CDR2 SYGVKD. The CDR3 spells CAISEPGEGVSSTEAFF. CDR3 DNA: TGTGCCATCAGTGAGCCCGGGGAGGGGGTTAGCTCAACTGAAGCTTTCTTT.

The chain carries TRBV6-5 and TRBJ1-2; no reliable D call. V lost 8 bases and J 8 bases, leaving 12 bases between the germline ends. The CDR3 covers 11 residues. The germline gives CDR1 MNHEY, CDR2 SVGAGI. The CDR3 here is CASGPSEGYTF. CDR3 DNA sequence: TGTGCCAGCGGGCCCTCCGAAGGCTACACCTTC.

The chain has TRBV7-9 and TRBJ2-7; 14 bases match TRBD2. V shed 5 bases, J shed 3 bases, and the junction held 3 bases outside the gene matches. Germline CDR1 SEHNR, CDR2 FQNEAQ (reference sequence). This CDR3 is built from 15 residues. This chain's CDR3 is CASSEGTSGSYEQYF. CDR3 sequence (DNA): TGTGCCAGCAGCGAAGGGACTAGCGGGAGCTACGAGCAGTACTTC.

This rearrangement joins TRBV10-3 to TRBJ1-1; 7 nucleotides agree with TRBD1. Trimming cost V 3 bases and J 1 base; bases outside gene matches: 5. This CDR3 is 15 amino acids long. CDR1 and CDR2 from the germline V gene are ENHRY and SYGVKD. Written as DNA, the CDR3 is TGTGCCATCAGTGACGACAGGGCTTCGAACACTGAAGCTTTCTTT. Its protein product is CAISDDRASNTEAFF.

This sequence joins TRBV5-5 and TRBJ2-7, with TRBD2 matching 8 bases. From germline, CDR1 is SGHKS and CDR2 YYEKEE (reference sequence). The CDR3 runs to 17 residues. Germline trimming cut 4 bases from V and 2 bases from J; bases unmatched to any gene: 14. CDR3 protein: CASSLGSGRESPYEQYF. The CDR3 bases are TGTGCCAGCAGCCTGGGCAGCGGGAGAGAGTCACCCTACGAGCAGTACTTC.

This clone was seen more than once but under ten times. The chain links TRBV12-2 to TRBJ2-7; the table names TRBD2, a call not compared with the DNA. TRBV12-2 is listed as a pseudogene. This CDR3 contains 17 residues. This CDR3 reads CASRLGAGLRRPYEQYF. The CDR3 bases are TGTGCAAGTCGCTTAGGAGCGGGGCTTAGGCGCCCCTACGAGCAGTACTTC.

The chain combines TRBV10-2 with TRBJ2-1; D is possibly TRBD2 (5 bases). The CDR3 runs 14 residues. Looked up from germline, CDR1 is WSHSY and CDR2 is SAAADI. Between the trimmed V and J ends, which lost 3 bases and 6 bases, there was a span of 12 bases. CDR3 DNA sequence: TGCGCCAGCAGTGAAACTGCGGGTCGCAATGAGCAGTTCTTC. The encoded protein is CASSETAGRNEQFF.

In its sample, this clone was seen a few times. The CDR3 region is CAWSGPGRLAGPRPYEQYF. The CDR3 DNA is TGTGCCTGGAGTGGACCCGGGCGACTAGCGGGGCCACGACCTTACGAGCAGTACTTC. The V and J genes are TRBV30 and TRBJ2-7; 11 nucleotides match TRBD2. Germline CDR1 is GTSNPN and CDR2 is SVGIG (reference sequence). This CDR3 has 19 residues. V shed 1 base, J shed 4 bases, and the junction held 18 bases outside the gene matches.

Only one count was recorded for this clone. V is TRBV11-2 and J is TRBJ2-7; D is perhaps TRBD1 (5 bases). The CDR3 is 14 amino acids. Trimming removed 5 bases at V and 6 bases at J, with 17 bases between. The germline gives CDR1 SGHAT, CDR2 FQNNGV. In DNA form, the CDR3 reads TGTGCCAGCAGCCCTCAGGGATTGGGTAGCGAGCAGTACTTC. Encoded protein: CASSPQGLGSEQYF.